This TCR beta chain was retrieved from a study of T cell changes during pregnancy in multiple sclerosis. The CDR3 length is 14 residues. Germline lookup yields CDR1 ENHRY and CDR2 SYGVKD. V lost 3 bases, J lost 7 bases, and 10 bases lay in between. The repertoire was sequenced with immunoSEQ multiplex PCR; TCRdb's copy has only in-frame clones and lacks some. The table includes tens of thousands of clones, about 92% detected once. This clone has a single count. The source was peripheral blood, collected after pregnancy. The V and J genes are TRBV10-3 and TRBJ1-6; perhaps TRBD1 as D (6 bases). The TCR originated in a female donor with multiple sclerosis, enrolled in a pregnancy study. The DNA of the CDR3 is TGTGCCATCAGTGATGAGACAGGAAATTCACCCCTCCACTTT. The encoded protein is CAISDETGNSPLHF.